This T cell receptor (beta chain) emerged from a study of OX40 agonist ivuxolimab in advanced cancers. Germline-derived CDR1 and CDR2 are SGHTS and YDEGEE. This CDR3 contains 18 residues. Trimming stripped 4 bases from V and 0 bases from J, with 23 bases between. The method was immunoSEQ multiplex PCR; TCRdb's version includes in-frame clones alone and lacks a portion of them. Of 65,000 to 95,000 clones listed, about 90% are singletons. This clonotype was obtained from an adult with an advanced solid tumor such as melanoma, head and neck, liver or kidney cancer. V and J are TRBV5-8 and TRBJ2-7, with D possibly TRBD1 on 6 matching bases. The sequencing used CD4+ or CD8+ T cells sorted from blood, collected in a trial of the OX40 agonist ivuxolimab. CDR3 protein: CASSLEPQGYASSYEQYF. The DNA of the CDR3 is TGTGCCAGCAGCCTTGAGCCGCAGGGGTACGCAAGCTCCTACGAGCAGTACTTC.